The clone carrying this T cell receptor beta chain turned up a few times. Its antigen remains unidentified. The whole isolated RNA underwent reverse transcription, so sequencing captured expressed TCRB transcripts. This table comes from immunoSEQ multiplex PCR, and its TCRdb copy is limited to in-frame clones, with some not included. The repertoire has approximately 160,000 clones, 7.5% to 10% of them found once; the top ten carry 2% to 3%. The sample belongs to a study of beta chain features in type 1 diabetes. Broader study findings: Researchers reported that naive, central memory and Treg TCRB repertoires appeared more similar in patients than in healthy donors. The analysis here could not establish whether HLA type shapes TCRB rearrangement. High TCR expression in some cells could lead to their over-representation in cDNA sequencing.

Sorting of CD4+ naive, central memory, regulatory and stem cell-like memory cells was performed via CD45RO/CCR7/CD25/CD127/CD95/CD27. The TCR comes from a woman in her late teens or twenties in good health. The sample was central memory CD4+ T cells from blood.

CDR3 sequence (DNA): TGCGCCAGCAGCTCCTCGGAGGGTTCACCCCTCCACTTT. Its protein is CASSSSEGSPLHF. V gene TRBV5-1 combines with J gene TRBJ1-6, with D uncertain. V was pared by 3 bases and J by 9 bases, with 10 bases between. The CDR3 spans 13 residues. Germline assignment: CDR1 SGHRS and CDR2 YFSETQ.